This T cell receptor beta chain was profiled in a study of blood T cell repertoires in COVID-19. Study as a whole: Researchers got acute and convalescent COVID-19 samples from the United States, Italy and Spain. In each case, the material was cDNA or gDNA derived from T cells, B-cell-depleted T cells, or PBMCs.

Repertoires were generated with immunoSEQ multiplex PCR, while TCRdb's copy carries only in-frame clones and drops some. Among 390,000 or so clones listed, around 87% were seen once. Recruited during active infection, patients (from Seattle) were subsequently followed longitudinally. Trimming shortened V by 1 base and J by 4 bases, and 17 bases separated the two germline ends. Germline-derived CDR1 and CDR2 are SGHNT and YYREEE (reference sequence). This CDR3 has 16 residues. This chain links TRBV5-4 with TRBJ2-5; D possibly corresponds to TRBD2 (5 bases). Sequenced material: peripheral blood. The receptor comes from a woman in her twenties or thirties with COVID-19, enrolled during active disease. CDR3 loop: CASSLQAVLAGETQYF. The CDR3 nucleotides are TGTGCCAGCAGCTTGCAAGCGGTTCTCGCGGGAGAGACCCAGTACTTC. The full variable domain, completed using reference TRBV5-4 and TRBJ2-5, is ETGVTQSPTHLIKTRGQQVTLRCSSQSGHNTVSWYQQALGQGPQFIFQYYREEENGRGNFPPRFSGLQFPNYSSELNVNALELDDSALYLCASSLQAVLAGETQYFGPGTRLLVL.